This T cell receptor beta chain was retrieved from a study of shared clonotypes between healthy human individuals. The deep-level immunoSEQ assay was used. Libraries were prepared by immunoSEQ multiplex PCR; TCRdb keeps only in-frame clonotypes and omits some of them. The sample contains around 1,900,000 clones, 85% to 95% of which appear only once. The CDR3 is 15 residues long. The V gene end was trimmed by 1 base and the J gene end by 2 bases; junction bases not matched to a gene: 0. Germline values: CDR1 LGHNA, CDR2 YNFKEQ. CD45RO-negative cells were positively selected for CCR7, leaving out terminally differentiated effector memory CD45RA+ cells. All donors were Caucasian adults living in Nashville, Tennessee.

This clonotype was obtained from a young man in good health. Some clones in this sample may be carry-over from other donors' samples. The source material was naive CD8+ T cells from PBMCs. The chain links TRBV4-2 to TRBJ2-7, with TRBD2 identical over 12 bases. The CDR3 is CASSQGTSGAYEQYF. CDR3 bases: TGTGCCAGCAGCCAAGGGACTAGCGGGGCCTACGAGCAGTACTTC.